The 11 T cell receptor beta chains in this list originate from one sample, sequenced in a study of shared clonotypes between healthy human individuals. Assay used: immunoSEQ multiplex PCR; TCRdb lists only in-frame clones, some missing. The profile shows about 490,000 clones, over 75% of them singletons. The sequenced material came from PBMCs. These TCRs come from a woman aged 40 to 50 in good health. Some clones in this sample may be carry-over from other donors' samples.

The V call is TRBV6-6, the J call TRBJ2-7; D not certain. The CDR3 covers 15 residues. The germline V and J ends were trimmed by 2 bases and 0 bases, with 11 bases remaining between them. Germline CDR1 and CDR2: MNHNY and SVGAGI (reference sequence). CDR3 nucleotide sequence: TGTGCCAGCAGTTACAATGGCGTCAGCTCCTACGAGCAGTACTTC. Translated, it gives CASSYNGVSSYEQYF.

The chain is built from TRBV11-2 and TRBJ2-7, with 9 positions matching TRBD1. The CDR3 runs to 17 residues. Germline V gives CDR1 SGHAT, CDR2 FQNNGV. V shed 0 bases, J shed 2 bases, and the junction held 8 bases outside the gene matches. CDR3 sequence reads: CASSLDQEGQGTYEQYF. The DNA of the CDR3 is TGTGCCAGCAGCTTAGATCAAGAGGGACAGGGCACCTACGAGCAGTACTTC.

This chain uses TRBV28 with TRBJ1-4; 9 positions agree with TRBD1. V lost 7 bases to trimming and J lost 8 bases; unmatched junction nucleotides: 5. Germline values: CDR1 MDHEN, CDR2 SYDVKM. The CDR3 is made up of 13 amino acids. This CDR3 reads CASNRDRAEKLFF. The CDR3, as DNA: TGTGCCAGCAACCGGGACAGGGCAGAAAAACTGTTTTTT.

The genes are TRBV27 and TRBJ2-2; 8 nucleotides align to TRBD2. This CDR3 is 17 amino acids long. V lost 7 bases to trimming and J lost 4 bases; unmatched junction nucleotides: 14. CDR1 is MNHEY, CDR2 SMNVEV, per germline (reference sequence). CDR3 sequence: CASTRRASGYLTGELFF. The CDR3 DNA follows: TGTGCCAGCACCCGGAGGGCTAGCGGGTATCTCACCGGGGAGCTGTTTTTT.

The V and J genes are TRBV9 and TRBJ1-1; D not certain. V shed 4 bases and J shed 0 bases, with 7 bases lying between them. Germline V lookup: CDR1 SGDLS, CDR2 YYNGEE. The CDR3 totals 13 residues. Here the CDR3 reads CASSPSMNTEAFF. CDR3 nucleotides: TGTGCCAGCAGCCCCTCTATGAACACTGAAGCTTTCTTT. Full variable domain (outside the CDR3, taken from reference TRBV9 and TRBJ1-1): DSGVTQTPKHLITATGQRVTLRCSPRSGDLSVYWYQQSLDQGLQFLIQYYNGEERAKGNILERFSAQQFPDLHSELNLSSLELGDSALYFCASSPSMNTEAFFGQGTRLTVV.

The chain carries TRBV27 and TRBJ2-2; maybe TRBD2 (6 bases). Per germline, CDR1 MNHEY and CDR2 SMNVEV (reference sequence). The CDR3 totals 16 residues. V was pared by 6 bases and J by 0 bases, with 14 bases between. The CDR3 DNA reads TGTGCCAGCAGACAAGGGGCGGGAACGAACACCGGGGAGCTGTTTTTT. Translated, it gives CASRQGAGTNTGELFF.

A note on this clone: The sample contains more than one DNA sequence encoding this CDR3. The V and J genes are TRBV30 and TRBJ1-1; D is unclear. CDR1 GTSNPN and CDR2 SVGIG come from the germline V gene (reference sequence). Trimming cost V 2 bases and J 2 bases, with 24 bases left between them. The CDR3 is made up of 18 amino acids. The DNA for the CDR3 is TGTGCCTGGAGTCCCTTCGGCTTTGGTGGGTTAGGTAACACTGAAGCTTTCTTT. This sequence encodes CAWSPFGFGGLGNTEAFF.

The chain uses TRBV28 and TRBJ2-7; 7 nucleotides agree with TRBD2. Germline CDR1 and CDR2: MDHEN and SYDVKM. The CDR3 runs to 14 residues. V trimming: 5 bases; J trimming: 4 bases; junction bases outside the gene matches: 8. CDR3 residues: CASSTRGRVYEQYF. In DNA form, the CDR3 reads TGTGCCAGCAGTACTCGGGGGAGGGTTTACGAGCAGTACTTC. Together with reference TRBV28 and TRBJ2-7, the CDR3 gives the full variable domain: DVKVTQSSRYLVKRTGEKVFLECVQDMDHENMFWYRQDPGLGLRLIYFSYDVKMKEKGDIPEGYSVSREKKERFSLILESASTNQTSMYLCASSTRGRVYEQYFGPGTRLTVT.

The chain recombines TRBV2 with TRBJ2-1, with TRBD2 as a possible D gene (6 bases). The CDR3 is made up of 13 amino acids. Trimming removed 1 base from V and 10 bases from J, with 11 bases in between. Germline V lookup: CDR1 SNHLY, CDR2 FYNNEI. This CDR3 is CASSEGGVVEQFF. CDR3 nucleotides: TGTGCCAGCAGTGAAGGGGGGGTAGTGGAGCAGTTCTTC.

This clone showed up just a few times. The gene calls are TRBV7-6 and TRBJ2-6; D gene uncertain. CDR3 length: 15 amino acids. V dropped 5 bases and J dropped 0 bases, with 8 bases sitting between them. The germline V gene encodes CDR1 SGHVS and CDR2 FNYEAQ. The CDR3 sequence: CASSPQPSGANVLTF. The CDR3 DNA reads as TGTGCCAGCAGCCCACAGCCCTCTGGGGCCAACGTCCTGACTTTC.

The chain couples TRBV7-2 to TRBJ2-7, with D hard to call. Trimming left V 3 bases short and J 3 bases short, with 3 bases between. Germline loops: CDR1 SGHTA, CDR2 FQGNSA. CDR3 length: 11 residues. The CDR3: CASSFSYEQYF. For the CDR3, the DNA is TGTGCCAGCAGCTTTAGCTACGAGCAGTACTTC.